Included here is one T cell receptor beta chain sequence, with context. This specimen belongs to a study of blood T cell repertoires in COVID-19. Generated by immunoSEQ multiplex PCR, the TCRdb table keeps only in-frame clones and is missing some. Among 95,000 to 100,000 clones listed, 84% were seen once. The source material was peripheral blood. The sequence derives from a human donor in a cohort sampled during active COVID-19.

In DNA, the CDR3 is TGTGCCAGCTCACCACCAGGGAGGCCGGATACGCAGTATTTT. Its protein is CASSPPGRPDTQYF. The chain recombines TRBV18 with TRBJ2-3, with D maybe TRBD2 (6 bases). V lost 0 bases, J lost 6 bases, and 10 bases lay in between. The CDR3 loop spans 14 amino acids. In germline, CDR1 is KGHSH, CDR2 LQKENI.